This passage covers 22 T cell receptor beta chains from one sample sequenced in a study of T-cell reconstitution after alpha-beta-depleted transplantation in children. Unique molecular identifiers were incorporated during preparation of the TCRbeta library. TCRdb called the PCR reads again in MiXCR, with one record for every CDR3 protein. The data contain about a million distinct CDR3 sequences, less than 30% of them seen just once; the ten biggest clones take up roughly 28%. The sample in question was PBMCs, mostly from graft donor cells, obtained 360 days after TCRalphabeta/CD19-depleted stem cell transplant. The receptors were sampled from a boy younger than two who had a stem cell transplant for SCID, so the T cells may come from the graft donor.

DNA for the CDR3: TGCGCCAGCAGCCAACCCCGTGGGGGGGGCGCATACACTGAAGCTTTCTTT. Translation: CASSQPRGGGAYTEAFF. The chain employs TRBV4-1 and TRBJ1-1; tentative D call: TRBD1 (6 bases). V lost 2 bases, J lost 3 bases, and 19 bases lay in between. In germline, CDR1 is MGHRA, CDR2 YSYEKL. There are 17 residues in the CDR3.

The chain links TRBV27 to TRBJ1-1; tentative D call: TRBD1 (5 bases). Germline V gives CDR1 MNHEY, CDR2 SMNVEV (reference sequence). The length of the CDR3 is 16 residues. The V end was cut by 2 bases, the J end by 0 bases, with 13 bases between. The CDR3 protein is CASSLMGTRMNTEAFF. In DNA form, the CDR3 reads TGTGCCAGCAGTTTAATGGGGACCAGGATGAACACTGAAGCTTTCTTT.

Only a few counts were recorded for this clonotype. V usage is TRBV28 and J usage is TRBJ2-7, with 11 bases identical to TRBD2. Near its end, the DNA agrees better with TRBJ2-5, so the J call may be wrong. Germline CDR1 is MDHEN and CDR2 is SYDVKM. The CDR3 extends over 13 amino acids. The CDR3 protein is CASREGLAGTQYF. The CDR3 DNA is TGTGCCAGCAGAGAAGGACTAGCGGGGACCCAGTACTTC.

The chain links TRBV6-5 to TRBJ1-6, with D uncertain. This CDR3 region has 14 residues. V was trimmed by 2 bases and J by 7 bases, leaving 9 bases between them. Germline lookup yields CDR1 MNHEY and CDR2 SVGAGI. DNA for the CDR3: TGTGCCAGCAGTTACCCGGCTTTCAATTCACCCCTCCACTTT. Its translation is CASSYPAFNSPLHF.

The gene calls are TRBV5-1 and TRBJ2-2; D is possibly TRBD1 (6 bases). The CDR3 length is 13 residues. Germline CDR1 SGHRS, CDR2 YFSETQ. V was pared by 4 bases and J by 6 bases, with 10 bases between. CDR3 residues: CASSKNRAGELFF. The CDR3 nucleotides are TGCGCCAGCAGCAAAAACAGGGCCGGGGAGCTGTTTTTT.

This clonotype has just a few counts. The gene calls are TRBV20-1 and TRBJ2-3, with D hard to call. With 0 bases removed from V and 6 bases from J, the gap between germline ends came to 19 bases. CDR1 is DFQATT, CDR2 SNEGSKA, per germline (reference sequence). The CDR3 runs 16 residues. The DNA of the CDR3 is TGCAGTGCTAGAGATGGGCTCTTAAACGTGGCGGATACGCAGTATTTT. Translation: CSARDGLLNVADTQYF.

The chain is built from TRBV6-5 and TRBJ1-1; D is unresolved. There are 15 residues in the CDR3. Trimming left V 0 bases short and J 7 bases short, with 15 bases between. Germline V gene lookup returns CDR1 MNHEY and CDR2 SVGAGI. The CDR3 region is CASSYSISATLEAFF. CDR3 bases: TGTGCCAGCAGTTACTCGATATCCGCGACCCTTGAAGCTTTCTTT.

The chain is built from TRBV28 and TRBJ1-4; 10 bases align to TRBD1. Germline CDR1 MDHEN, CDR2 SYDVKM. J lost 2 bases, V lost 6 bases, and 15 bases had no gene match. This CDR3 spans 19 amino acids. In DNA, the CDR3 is TGTGCCAGCAGGCCCGACGGAGACAGGGGGCGGGGGACTAATGAAAAACTGTTTTTT. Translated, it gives CASRPDGDRGRGTNEKLFF.

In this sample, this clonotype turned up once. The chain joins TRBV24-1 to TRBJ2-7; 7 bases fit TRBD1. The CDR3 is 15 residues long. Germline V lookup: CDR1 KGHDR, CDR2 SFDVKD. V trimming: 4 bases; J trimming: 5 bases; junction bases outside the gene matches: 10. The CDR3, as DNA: TGTGCCACCAGTGAGAGACAGGGTTTAAGAGACGAGCAGTACTTC. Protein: CATSERQGLRDEQYF.

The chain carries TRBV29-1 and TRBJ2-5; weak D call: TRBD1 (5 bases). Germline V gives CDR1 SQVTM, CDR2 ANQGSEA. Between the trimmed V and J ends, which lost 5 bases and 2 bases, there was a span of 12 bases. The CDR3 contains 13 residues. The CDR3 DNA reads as TGCAGCGTTTTGGGGCTCCCACAAGAGACCCAGTACTTC. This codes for CSVLGLPQETQYF.

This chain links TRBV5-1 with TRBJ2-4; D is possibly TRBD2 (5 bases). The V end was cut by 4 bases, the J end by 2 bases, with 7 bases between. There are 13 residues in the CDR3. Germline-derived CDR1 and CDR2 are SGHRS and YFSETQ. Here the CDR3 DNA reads TGCGCCAGCAGCGGCGGGCCCAAAAACATTCAGTACTTC. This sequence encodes CASSGGPKNIQYF.

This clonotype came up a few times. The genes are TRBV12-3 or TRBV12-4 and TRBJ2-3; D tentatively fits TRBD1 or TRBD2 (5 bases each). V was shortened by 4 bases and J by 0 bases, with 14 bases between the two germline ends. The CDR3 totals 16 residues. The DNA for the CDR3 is TGTGCCAGCAGTTACCGGGACGTCCCTAGCACAGATACGCAGTATTTT. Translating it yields CASSYRDVPSTDTQYF.

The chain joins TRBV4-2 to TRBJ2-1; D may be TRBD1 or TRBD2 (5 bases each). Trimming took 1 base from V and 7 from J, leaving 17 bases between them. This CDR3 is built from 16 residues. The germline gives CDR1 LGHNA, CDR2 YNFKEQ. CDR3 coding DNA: TGTGCCAGCAGCCAAGGGGACCCAAGGACGAGGAATGAGCAGTTCTTC. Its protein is CASSQGDPRTRNEQFF.

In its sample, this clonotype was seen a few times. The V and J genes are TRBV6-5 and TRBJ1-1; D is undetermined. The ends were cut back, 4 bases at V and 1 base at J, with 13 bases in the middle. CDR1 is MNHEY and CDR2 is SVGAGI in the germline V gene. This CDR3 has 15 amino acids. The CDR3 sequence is CASSSPLISNTEAFF. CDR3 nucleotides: TGTGCCAGCAGTTCCCCTCTCATATCGAACACTGAAGCTTTCTTT.

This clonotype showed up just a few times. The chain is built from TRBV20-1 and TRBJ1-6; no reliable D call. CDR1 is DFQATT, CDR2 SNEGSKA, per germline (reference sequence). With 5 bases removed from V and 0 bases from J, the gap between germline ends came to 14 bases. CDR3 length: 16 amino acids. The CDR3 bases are TGCAGTGCTCGGTGGACCGGGAGCTCCTATAATTCACCCCTCCACTTT. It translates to CSARWTGSSYNSPLHF.

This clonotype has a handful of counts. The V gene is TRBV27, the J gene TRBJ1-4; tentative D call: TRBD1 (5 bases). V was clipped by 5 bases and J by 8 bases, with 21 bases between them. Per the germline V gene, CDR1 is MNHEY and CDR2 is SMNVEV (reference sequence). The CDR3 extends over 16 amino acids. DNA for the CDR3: TGTGCCAGCAGTCTGCGCCGGACGGGGGGGAAGGAAAAACTGTTTTTT. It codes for CASSLRRTGGKEKLFF.

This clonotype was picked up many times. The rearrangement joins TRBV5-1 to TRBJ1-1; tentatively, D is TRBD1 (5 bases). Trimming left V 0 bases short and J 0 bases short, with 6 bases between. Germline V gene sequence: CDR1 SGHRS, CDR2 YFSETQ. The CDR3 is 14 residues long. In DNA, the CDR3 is TGCGCCAGCAGCTTGGAGGGGCTGAACACTGAAGCTTTCTTT. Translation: CASSLEGLNTEAFF.

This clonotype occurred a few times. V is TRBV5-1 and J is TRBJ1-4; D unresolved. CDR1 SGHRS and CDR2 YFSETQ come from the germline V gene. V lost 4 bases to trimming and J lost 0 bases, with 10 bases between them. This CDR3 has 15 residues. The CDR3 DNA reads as TGCGCCAGCAGCCGAGGTTGGTCAACTAATGAAAAACTGTTTTTT. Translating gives CASSRGWSTNEKLFF.

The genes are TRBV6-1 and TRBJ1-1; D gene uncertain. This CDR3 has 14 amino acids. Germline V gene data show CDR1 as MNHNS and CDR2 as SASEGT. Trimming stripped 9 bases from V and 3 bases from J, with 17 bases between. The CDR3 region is CASYIGLGYTEAFF. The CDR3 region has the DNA TGTGCCAGTTATATAGGGCTGGGGTACACTGAAGCTTTCTTT.

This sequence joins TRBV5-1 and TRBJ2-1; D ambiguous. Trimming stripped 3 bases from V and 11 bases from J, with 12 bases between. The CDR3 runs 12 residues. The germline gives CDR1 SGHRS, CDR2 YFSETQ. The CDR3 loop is CASSSSQRQQFF. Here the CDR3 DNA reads TGCGCCAGCAGCTCCTCCCAGAGGCAGCAGTTCTTC.

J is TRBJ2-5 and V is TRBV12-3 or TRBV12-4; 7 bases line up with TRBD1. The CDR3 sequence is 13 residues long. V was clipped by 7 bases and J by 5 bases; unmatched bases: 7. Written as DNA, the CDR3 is TGTGCCAGCAATGACAGGGCCCAGGAGACCCAGTACTTC. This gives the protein CASNDRAQETQYF.

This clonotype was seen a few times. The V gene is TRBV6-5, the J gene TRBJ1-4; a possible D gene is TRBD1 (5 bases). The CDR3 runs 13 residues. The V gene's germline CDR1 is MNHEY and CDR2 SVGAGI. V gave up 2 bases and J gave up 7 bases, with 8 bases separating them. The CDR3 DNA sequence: TGTGCCAGCAGTTACGACAGCCTTGAAAAACTGTTTTTT. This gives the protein CASSYDSLEKLFF.